This TCR beta chain was obtained from a study of blood T cells in healthy people across ages. Primed by a sample-barcoded 5' primer and a J-beta primer mix, a second PCR proceeded for roughly 6 to 12 cycles. TCRdb re-called the 5' RACE reads through MiXCR, storing one row per CDR3 protein. The data show hundreds of thousands of distinct CDR3 sequences, roughly half seen once. The CDR3 runs to 13 residues. In germline, CDR1 is SGHKS, CDR2 YYEKEE (reference sequence). V was cut by 2 bases and J by 7 bases, with 9 bases left in between. This TCR was recovered from a woman older than 75 in good health. The chain has TRBV5-5 and TRBJ1-4; D not resolved. Sequenced sample: blood. The CDR3 spells CASSFDQLEKLFF. The CDR3 bases are TGTGCCAGCAGCTTCGACCAACTTGAAAAACTGTTTTTT.